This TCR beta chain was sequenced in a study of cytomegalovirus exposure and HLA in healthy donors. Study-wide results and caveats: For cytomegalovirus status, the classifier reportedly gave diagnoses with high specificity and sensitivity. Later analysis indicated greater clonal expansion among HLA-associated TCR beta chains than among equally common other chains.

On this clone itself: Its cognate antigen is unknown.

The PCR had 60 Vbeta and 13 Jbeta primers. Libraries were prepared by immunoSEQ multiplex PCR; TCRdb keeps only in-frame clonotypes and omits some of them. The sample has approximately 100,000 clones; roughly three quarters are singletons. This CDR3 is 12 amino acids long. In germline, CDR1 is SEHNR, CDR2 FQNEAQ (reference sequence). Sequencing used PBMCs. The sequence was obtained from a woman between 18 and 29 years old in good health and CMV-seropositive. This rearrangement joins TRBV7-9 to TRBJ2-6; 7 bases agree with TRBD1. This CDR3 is CVTGAGANVLTF. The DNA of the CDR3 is TGTGTCACAGGGGCTGGGGCCAACGTCCTGACTTTC.